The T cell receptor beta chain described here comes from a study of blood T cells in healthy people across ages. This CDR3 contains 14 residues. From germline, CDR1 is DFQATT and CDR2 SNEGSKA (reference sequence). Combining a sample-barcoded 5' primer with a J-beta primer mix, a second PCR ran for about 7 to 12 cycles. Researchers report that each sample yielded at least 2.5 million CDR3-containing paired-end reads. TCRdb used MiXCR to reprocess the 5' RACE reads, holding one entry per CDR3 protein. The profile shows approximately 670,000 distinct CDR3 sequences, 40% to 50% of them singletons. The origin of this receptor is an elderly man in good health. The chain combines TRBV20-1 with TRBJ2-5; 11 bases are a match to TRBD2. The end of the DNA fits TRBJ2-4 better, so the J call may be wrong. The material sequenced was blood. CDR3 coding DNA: TGCAGTGCTACGACTAGCGGGGCGAAAAACATTCAGTACTTC. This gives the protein CSATTSGAKNIQYF.